The 15 T cell receptor beta chains in this list originate from one sample, sequenced in a study of PD-1 blockade in mismatch repair-deficient tumors. Measured with immunoSEQ multiplex PCR; TCRdb has only the in-frame clones, and not every one. Of over 100,000 clones in the sample, more than 60% are singletons; the top ten hold approximately 5%. This sample comprised peripheral blood, obtained more than 58 weeks after starting pembrolizumab. These receptor sequences come from an adult with mismatch repair-deficient cancer.

This sequence joins TRBV30 and TRBJ2-1, with TRBD2 matching 7 bases. J gave up 4 bases and V 3 bases, and 9 bases lay outside the gene matches. CDR3 length equals 15 residues. Germline-derived CDR1 and CDR2 are GTSNPN and SVGIG (reference sequence). This CDR3 reads CAWSFELADYNEQFF. The CDR3 nucleotides read TGTGCCTGGAGCTTCGAGCTAGCGGATTACAATGAGCAGTTCTTC.

The chain recombines TRBV10-3 with TRBJ1-4, with 10 bases identical to TRBD1. The germline V gene encodes CDR1 ENHRY and CDR2 SYGVKD. The CDR3 sequence is 12 residues long. Trimming at V came to 10 bases and at J to 8 bases, leaving 4 bases not matched to a gene. CDR3 coding DNA: TGTGCCACTGGGACAGGGGAAGAAAAACTGTTTTTT. Translation: CATGTGEEKLFF.

V and J are TRBV5-4 and TRBJ1-5, with D possibly being TRBD1 (6 bases). The germline gives CDR1 SGHNT, CDR2 YYREEE (reference sequence). V lost 4 bases and J lost 1, with 12 bases in between. This CDR3 contains 15 residues. CDR3: CASSLGAASNQPQHF. CDR3 nucleotides: TGTGCCAGCAGCCTGGGGGCAGCCAGCAATCAGCCCCAGCATTTT.

The V gene is TRBV2, the J gene TRBJ2-1, with 11 bases aligning to TRBD1. The CDR3 is 14 residues long. Germline assignment: CDR1 SNHLY and CDR2 FYNNEI. V lost 5 bases to trimming and J lost 8 bases; unmatched junction nucleotides: 5. The CDR3 nucleotides read TGTGCCAGCAGTTCGGGACAGGGGGTCGATGAGCAGTTCTTC. Its translation is CASSSGQGVDEQFF.

The CDR3, as DNA: TGTGCCAGCAGCCGAAACCCGAGCGGGAGCGCCTACAATGAGCAGTTCTTC. Translation: CASSRNPSGSAYNEQFF. The chain is built from TRBV7-2 and TRBJ2-1; 8 bases are shared with TRBD2. The J segment lost 2 bases and the V segment lost 5 bases, leaving 11 bases of the junction unmatched. CDR3 length: 17 amino acids. From germline, CDR1 is SGHTA and CDR2 FQGNSA.

Comment on this clone: A junction end diverges from the germline sequence, so it may reflect a read error. CDR3 sequence: CASSSWTPGSTGELLF. The CDR3 DNA follows: TGTGCCAGCAGCTCCTGGACTCCCGGAAGCACCGGGGAGCTGCTTTTT. The genes are TRBV27 and TRBJ2-2; tentative D call: TRBD2 (5 bases). The germline gives CDR1 MNHEY, CDR2 SMNVEV (reference sequence). The CDR3 sequence is 16 residues long.

The chain couples TRBV5-1 to TRBJ2-2, with TRBD1 identical over 7 bases. Trimming took 5 bases from V and 0 from J; bases not matched to a gene: 4. CDR1 and CDR2 from the germline V gene are SGHRS and YFSETQ. The CDR3 length is 15 residues. CDR3 amino acids: CASRRTGSNTGELFF. The CDR3 bases are TGCGCCAGCAGAAGGACAGGTTCGAACACCGGGGAGCTGTTTTTT.

This clone appeared a few times. Here the CDR3 DNA reads TGTGCCAGCAGCACCAGCGTTGGGACAGATACGCAGTATTTT. Encoded protein: CASSTSVGTDTQYF. V usage is TRBV7-2 and J usage is TRBJ2-3, with D uncertain. The CDR3 has 14 amino acids. Trimming pared 5 bases from V and 3 bases from J, leaving 12 bases between. Germline V lookup: CDR1 SGHTA, CDR2 FQGNSA.

The rearrangement joins TRBV9 to TRBJ2-5; TRBD1 or TRBD2 may be the D gene (5 bases each). The CDR3 covers 14 residues. Between the trimmed V and J ends, which lost 1 base and 4 bases, there was a span of 11 bases. CDR1 is SGDLS, CDR2 YYNGEE, per germline. DNA of the CDR3: TGTGCCAGCAGCGTACAGGCAGGGAGAGAGACCCAGTACTTC. It codes for CASSVQAGRETQYF.

This clone was observed a few times. The chain links TRBV2 to TRBJ1-1; D uncertain. The CDR3 loop spans 14 amino acids. Looked up from germline, CDR1 is SNHLY and CDR2 is FYNNEI. Trimming stripped 5 bases from V and 1 base from J, with 11 bases between. The CDR3 spells CASSTSSSNTEAFF. The CDR3 bases are TGTGCCAGCAGTACCTCATCGTCGAACACTGAAGCTTTCTTT.

The chain employs TRBV5-4 and TRBJ1-5; D perhaps matches TRBD1 (5 bases). The CDR3 is 13 amino acids. The V gene's germline CDR1 is SGHNT and CDR2 YYREEE (reference sequence). V shed 0 bases and J shed 6 bases, with 7 bases lying between them. CDR3 bases: TGTGCCAGCAGCTTGGGGGGGGGTCAGCCCCAGCATTTT. Its translation: CASSLGGGQPQHF. Looking up the rest from reference TRBV5-4 and TRBJ1-5 gives the full variable domain: ETGVTQSPTHLIKTRGQQVTLRCSSQSGHNTVSWYQQALGQGPQFIFQYYREEENGRGNFPPRFSGLQFPNYSSELNVNALELDDSALYLCASSLGGGQPQHFGDGTRLSIL.

This clone was observed once. The chain is built from TRBV6-6 and TRBJ2-7; 10 nucleotides agree with TRBD2. Germline V gene sequence: CDR1 MNHNY, CDR2 SVGAGI (reference sequence). V shed 6 bases, J shed 6 bases, and the junction held 8 bases outside the gene matches. The CDR3 is 14 amino acids. CDR3 loop: CASRLPGLASEQYF. CDR3 in DNA: TGTGCCAGCAGGCTTCCGGGACTAGCGTCCGAGCAGTACTTC.

This clone was seen once. V gene TRBV10-3 combines with J gene TRBJ2-2; 12 bases are a match to TRBD2. CDR3 size: 17 residues. Trimming took 8 bases from V and 0 from J; bases not matched to a gene: 7. Germline CDR1 is ENHRY and CDR2 is SYGVKD. CDR3 nucleotides: TGTGCCATCGGTACCGGACTAGCGGGATCGAACACCGGGGAGCTGTTTTTT. This codes for CAIGTGLAGSNTGELFF.

The rearrangement joins TRBV6-1 to TRBJ1-2; 7 nucleotides align to TRBD1. The CDR3 has 15 amino acids. CDR1 is MNHNS, CDR2 SASEGT, per germline. With V trimmed by 5 bases and J by 8 bases, 14 bases remained unmatched. The CDR3 DNA follows: TGTGCCAGCAGTTTTACCGGGACAGACGGCGGAGGCTACACCTTC. Protein product: CASSFTGTDGGGYTF.

V gene TRBV5-4 combines with J gene TRBJ2-1; TRBD2 matches at 14 bases. Per germline, CDR1 SGHNT and CDR2 YYREEE (reference sequence). V shed 3 bases and J 1 base; nucleotides not matched to a gene: 6. The CDR3 loop spans 18 amino acids. The CDR3 DNA follows: TGTGCCAGCAGCTCGGGACTAGCGGGAGATACGTCCTACAATGAGCAGTTCTTC. Translating it yields CASSSGLAGDTSYNEQFF.